A selection of T cell receptor beta chains follows, all from one sample in a study of PD-L1 blockade in urothelial cancer. Generated by immunoSEQ multiplex PCR, the TCRdb table keeps only in-frame clones and is missing some. The sample contains around 87,000 clones, roughly 85% of which appear only once. Sequenced here: PBMCs, sampled around atezolizumab (anti-PD-L1) treatment. The receptors stem from an older man with urothelial cancer. Both conserved end residues are part of each CDR3. Fields, in order: J gene, D gene, clone size, V gene, CDR3 DNA, CDR3 protein. D genes are given only for firm matches. Clone size is stated in some rows and not others, as once, few, many or a class when expanded.

J gene: TRBJ2-3
D gene: .
clone size: .
V gene: TRBV5-1
CDR3 DNA: TGCGCCAGCAGCTTGGGCCCGGCGGGGTCAAGCACAGATACGCAGTATTTT
CDR3 protein: CASSLGPAGSSTDTQYF

J gene: TRBJ2-1
D gene: TRBD2
clone size: .
V gene: TRBV10-3
CDR3 DNA: TGTGCCATCAGTGAGTCTGTAGCGGGAGAGGGTGAGCAGTTCTTC
CDR3 protein: CAISESVAGEGEQFF

J gene: TRBJ1-1
D gene: .
clone size: .
V gene: TRBV18
CDR3 DNA: TGTGCCAGCTCACCAGAAGGGGTAGGCACTGAAGCTTTCTTT
CDR3 protein: CASSPEGVGTEAFF

J gene: TRBJ1-1
D gene: .
clone size: .
V gene: TRBV5-8
CDR3 DNA: TGTGCCAGCAGCTTGACAGGGCTGAACACTGAAGCTTTCTTT
CDR3 protein: CASSLTGLNTEAFF

J gene: TRBJ2-3
D gene: .
clone size: few
V gene: TRBV6-5
CDR3 DNA: TGTGCCAGCAGCCTGGAGGGTATGGGTTCAGATACGCAGTATTTT
CDR3 protein: CASSLEGMGSDTQYF

J gene: TRBJ2-3
D gene: TRBD2
clone size: .
V gene: TRBV19
CDR3 DNA: TGTGCCAGTAGTCTCGAGGGGCTAGCGGGAGGGGTTGGGCGCACAGATACGCAGTATTTT
CDR3 protein: CASSLEGLAGGVGRTDTQYF

J gene: TRBJ2-6
D gene: .
clone size: .
V gene: TRBV6-5
CDR3 DNA: TGTGCCAGCAGTTATAAATCTGGGGCCAACGTCCTGACTTTC
CDR3 protein: CASSYKSGANVLTF

J gene: TRBJ2-5
D gene: TRBD2
clone size: .
V gene: TRBV6-1
CDR3 DNA: TGTGCCAGCAGTGAACTAGCGGGAGATTTTAAAGAGACCCAGTACTTC
CDR3 protein: CASSELAGDFKETQYF

J gene: TRBJ2-1
D gene: .
clone size: .
V gene: TRBV7-9
CDR3 DNA: TGTGCCAGCAGCACAGCGGATAGTAAGTCCAATAATGAGCAGTTCTTC
CDR3 protein: CASSTADSKSNNEQFF

J gene: TRBJ2-1
D gene: .
clone size: .
V gene: TRBV7-9
CDR3 DNA: TGTGCCAGCAGCTTAAGTATGGCTAGTAATGCTGAGCAGTTCTTC
CDR3 protein: CASSLSMASNAEQFF

J gene: TRBJ1-5
D gene: .
clone size: .
V gene: TRBV2
CDR3 DNA: TGTGCCAGCAGCTCGGACAGTCTGAGCAATCAGCCCCAGCATTTT
CDR3 protein: CASSSDSLSNQPQHF

J gene: TRBJ1-1
D gene: .
clone size: .
V gene: TRBV5-4
CDR3 DNA: TGTGCCAGCAGCTTGGCAGGGATGAACACTGAAGCTTTCTTT
CDR3 protein: CASSLAGMNTEAFF

J gene: TRBJ1-1
D gene: .
clone size: few
V gene: TRBV29-1
CDR3 DNA: TGCAGCGTTGAAGATGTGGCCAGGGGTTACACTGAAGCTTTCTTT
CDR3 protein: CSVEDVARGYTEAFF

J gene: TRBJ1-1
D gene: .
clone size: .
V gene: TRBV9
CDR3 DNA: TGTGCCAGCAGCCCCCCCGGGACTGTGAACACTGAAGCTTTCTTT
CDR3 protein: CASSPPGTVNTEAFF

J gene: TRBJ1-2
D gene: TRBD1
clone size: .
V gene: TRBV10-3
CDR3 DNA: TGTGCCATCACTAGGACAGGGAATGGCTACACCTTC
CDR3 protein: CAITRTGNGYTF

J gene: TRBJ2-3
D gene: TRBD1
clone size: .
V gene: TRBV5-1
CDR3 DNA: TGCGCCAGCAGCAAGACAGGGGACGGGATAGATACGCAGTATTTT
CDR3 protein: CASSKTGDGIDTQYF

J gene: TRBJ2-3
D gene: TRBD1
clone size: .
V gene: TRBV7-8
CDR3 DNA: TGTGCCAGCAACCGGGACAGGGTCACAGATACGCAGTATTTT
CDR3 protein: CASNRDRVTDTQYF

J gene: TRBJ2-3
D gene: TRBD1
clone size: .
V gene: TRBV10-3
CDR3 DNA: TGTGCCATCAGGACGGGACAGGGGACAAACTCTAGCGGAAACACAGATACGCAGTATTTT
CDR3 protein: CAIRTGQGTNSSGNTDTQYF

J gene: TRBJ2-7
D gene: TRBD1
clone size: .
V gene: TRBV7-3
CDR3 DNA: TGTGCCAGCAGCCCTACAGGGGGCGATTCTATCTACGAGCAGTACTTC
CDR3 protein: CASSPTGGDSIYEQYF

J gene: TRBJ2-7
D gene: .
clone size: .
V gene: TRBV19
CDR3 DNA: TGTGCCAGTAGTACCCTGACAGGGATGGGAGGCTACGAGCAGTACTTC
CDR3 protein: CASSTLTGMGGYEQYF

J gene: TRBJ1-1
D gene: TRBD1
clone size: .
V gene: TRBV5-1
CDR3 DNA: TGCGCCAGCAGCTCGGGGACAGGGAAAGGGGCTGAAGCTTTCTTT
CDR3 protein: CASSSGTGKGAEAFF

J gene: TRBJ2-3
D gene: .
clone size: .
V gene: TRBV7-9
CDR3 DNA: TGTGCCAGCAGTCGTTCAGGGGATACGCAGTATTTT
CDR3 protein: CASSRSGDTQYF

J gene: TRBJ2-1
D gene: TRBD2
clone size: .
V gene: TRBV9
CDR3 DNA: TGTGCCAGCAGCCGGACTAGCGGGGGCTTCAATGAGCAGTTCTTC
CDR3 protein: CASSRTSGGFNEQFF

J gene: TRBJ2-7
D gene: TRBD2
clone size: .
V gene: TRBV5-6
CDR3 DNA: TGTGCCAGCAGCTTGGAGGCTAGCGGGAGTTACGAGCAGTACTTC
CDR3 protein: CASSLEASGSYEQYF

J gene: TRBJ1-6
D gene: .
clone size: .
V gene: TRBV19
CDR3 DNA: TGTGCCAGTAGTATCCCAGACTATAATTCACCCCTCCACTTT
CDR3 protein: CASSIPDYNSPLHF

J gene: TRBJ2-5
D gene: TRBD2
clone size: .
V gene: TRBV9
CDR3 DNA: TGTGCCAGCAGCTGGACTAGCGGGGACGGGCAAGAGACCCAGTACTTC
CDR3 protein: CASSWTSGDGQETQYF

J gene: TRBJ1-5
D gene: TRBD1
clone size: .
V gene: TRBV4-1
CDR3 DNA: TGCGCCAGCAGCCTAGGGACAGGTAGGGGCAATCAGCCCCAGCATTTT
CDR3 protein: CASSLGTGRGNQPQHF

J gene: TRBJ2-4
D gene: TRBD1
clone size: .
V gene: TRBV7-9
CDR3 DNA: TGTGCCAGCAGCACCCGGACAGGGGACCGAACCCAAGCCAAAAACATTCAGTACTTC
CDR3 protein: CASSTRTGDRTQAKNIQYF

J gene: TRBJ2-3
D gene: TRBD1
clone size: .
V gene: TRBV7-9
CDR3 DNA: TGTGCCAGCAGCGCCTCCGGGACAGGGATCACAGATACGCAGTATTTT
CDR3 protein: CASSASGTGITDTQYF

J gene: TRBJ2-6
D gene: TRBD1
clone size: .
V gene: TRBV19
CDR3 DNA: TGTGCCAGTAGAGACAGGGTCGGGGCCAACGTCCTGACTTTC
CDR3 protein: CASRDRVGANVLTF

J gene: TRBJ1-1
D gene: .
clone size: .
V gene: TRBV4-1
CDR3 DNA: TGCGCCAGCAGCCAAGGTCAGTGGAACACTGAAGCTTTCTTT
CDR3 protein: CASSQGQWNTEAFF

J gene: TRBJ1-2
D gene: .
clone size: .
V gene: TRBV2
CDR3 DNA: TGTGCCAGCAGTGAAGGCGGGAACTATGGCTACACCTTC
CDR3 protein: CASSEGGNYGYTF

J gene: TRBJ2-5
D gene: .
clone size: .
V gene: TRBV12-5
CDR3 DNA: TGTGCTAGTGGTTCCCTGGGGGGTTCGACCCAGTACTTC
CDR3 protein: CASGSLGGSTQYF

J gene: TRBJ1-2
D gene: .
clone size: .
V gene: TRBV6-5
CDR3 DNA: TGTGCCAGCAGCCCCGAAGGCGTCGGCGGATATGGCTACACCTTC
CDR3 protein: CASSPEGVGGYGYTF

J gene: TRBJ2-5
D gene: .
clone size: .
V gene: TRBV4-2
CDR3 DNA: TGTGCCAGCAGCTCGCACGACACCCTCTTTGCGGGGAGGTACCAAGAGACCCAGTACTTC
CDR3 protein: CASSSHDTLFAGRYQETQYF

J gene: TRBJ2-1
D gene: .
clone size: few
V gene: TRBV29-1
CDR3 DNA: TGCAGCGTTGCGGGAGCGAGCAATGAGCAGTTCTTC
CDR3 protein: CSVAGASNEQFF

J gene: TRBJ2-5
D gene: .
clone size: .
V gene: TRBV11-1
CDR3 DNA: TGTGCCAGCAGCCAGGGCCGGGGGTCAGAGACCCAGTACTTC
CDR3 protein: CASSQGRGSETQYF

J gene: TRBJ1-4
D gene: TRBD1
clone size: once
V gene: TRBV6-1
CDR3 DNA: TGTGCCAGCAGTGAGAGACAGGGGGCCCTTGCAACTAATGAAAAACTGTTTTTT
CDR3 protein: CASSERQGALATNEKLFF

J gene: TRBJ1-5
D gene: TRBD1
clone size: .
V gene: TRBV2
CDR3 DNA: TGTGCCAGCAGTGGCGGGCAGGGGGCGCGGCAAGGTAGCAATCAGCCCCAGCATTTT
CDR3 protein: CASSGGQGARQGSNQPQHF

J gene: TRBJ1-3
D gene: TRBD1
clone size: .
V gene: TRBV19
CDR3 DNA: TGTGCCAGTAGTCCACCGGGGACAGGAGTAATCTCTGGAAACACCATATATTTT
CDR3 protein: CASSPPGTGVISGNTIYF